Shown below are 20 T cell receptor beta chains from a single sample sequenced in a study of shared clonotypes between healthy human individuals (dated by TCRdb to 2020 to 2022). Library preparation used the immunoSEQ multiplex PCR assay. TCRdb took over this immuneACCESS table, retaining in-frame rearrangements with V and J assigned. Such tables are incomplete; in checked studies, under half of the missing clones stem from an unresolved V gene, and the remainder is unexplained. This sample is represented by 800,000 to 1,200,000 clones; 75% to 85% of them were singletons. 0.4% to 0.55% of the sample is in the top ten clones. The sample consisted of memory CD4+ T cells from PBMCs. This specimen's cell subset or site label, interpreted: CD45RA-negative fraction. Receptors originate from a young man in good health. Some clones in this sample may be carry-over from other donors' samples.

V is TRBV25-1 and J is TRBJ2-3; D may be TRBD2 (7 bases). CDR3 size: 16 residues. Germline CDR1 MGHDK, CDR2 SYGVNS. The V end was cut by 2 bases, the J end by 6 bases, with 18 bases between. The CDR3: CASSEGGGRGGDTQYF. In DNA, the CDR3 is TGTGCCAGCAGTGAAGGGGGCGGGAGAGGAGGGGATACGCAGTATTTT.

The V call is TRBV18, the J call TRBJ1-2, with D uncertain. The V and J ends lost 2 bases and 8 bases respectively, with 18 bases between them. Germline V lookup: CDR1 KGHSH, CDR2 LQKENI. CDR3 length: 15 residues. Here the CDR3 DNA reads TGTGCCAGCTCACCAAGGGAGACCCCCACGGAGGGCTACACCTTC. It codes for CASSPRETPTEGYTF.

The V gene is TRBV7-3, the J gene TRBJ2-2, with 10 bases identical to TRBD1. Unmatched junction bases numbered 9, after V lost 5 bases and J lost 6 bases. The germline CDR1 and CDR2 sequences are SGHTA and FQGTGA. This CDR3 is 16 amino acids long. CDR3 nucleotide sequence: TGTGCCAGCAGCCGAGCACCGGGACAGGGGTCCGGGGAGCTGTTTTTT. It codes for CASSRAPGQGSGELFF.

The V and J genes are TRBV7-8 and TRBJ2-7; TRBD1 matches at 10 bases. Germline V gene lookup returns CDR1 SGHVS and CDR2 FQNEAQ. V was clipped by 1 base and J by 6 bases; unmatched bases: 9. The CDR3 contains 16 residues. The CDR3 DNA reads as TGTGCCAGCAGCTTAGGTCTGGGACAGGGGTCGGTCGAGCAGTACTTC. It yields the protein CASSLGLGQGSVEQYF.

This sequence joins TRBV5-1 and TRBJ2-5, with D unclear. Trimming stripped 4 bases from V and 3 bases from J, with 7 bases between. CDR3 length: 12 amino acids. Germline CDR1 is SGHRS and CDR2 is YFSETQ. The CDR3 sequence is CASSLNKETQYF. CDR3 coding DNA: TGCGCCAGCAGCCTCAACAAAGAGACCCAGTACTTC.

Concerning this clone itself: A read error may explain this, as a much larger clone is one base away. Other DNA sequences in this sample translate to the same CDR3. V is TRBV7-2 and J is TRBJ1-5; possibly TRBD1 for D (5 bases). The germline gives CDR1 SGHTA, CDR2 FQGNSA. V lost 2 bases, J lost 4 bases, and 6 bases lay in between. CDR3 size: 13 residues. The CDR3 DNA is TGTGCCAGCAGCTTACGGGGGAATCAGCCCCAGCATTTT. This sequence encodes CASSLRGNQPQHF.

The chain combines TRBV25-1 with TRBJ2-7; a possible D gene is TRBD2 (6 bases). This CDR3 region has 14 residues. Trimming left V 5 bases short and J 3 bases short, with 14 bases between. Germline loops: CDR1 MGHDK, CDR2 SYGVNS. The CDR3 DNA reads TGTGCCAGCAGTCACTCGGGAGCGGGCTACGAGCAGTACTTC. Its translation is CASSHSGAGYEQYF.

The CDR3 protein is CASRAERGPGGYTF. CDR3 sequence (DNA): TGTGCAAGTCGCGCCGAACGGGGGCCAGGTGGCTACACCTTC. The V call is TRBV12-2, the J call TRBJ1-2. TRBV12-2 has pseudogene status. The length of the CDR3 is 14 residues.

The chain employs TRBV28 and TRBJ1-1, with 9 bases that match TRBD1. V gave up 6 bases and J gave up 3 bases; unmatched junction bases: 5. Germline CDR1 is MDHEN and CDR2 is SYDVKM. CDR3 length equals 14 residues. The CDR3 DNA is TGTGCCAGCAGCCGCGGACAGGGGTACACTGAAGCTTTCTTT. Its translation: CASSRGQGYTEAFF.

The gene calls are TRBV5-6 and TRBJ2-5; the D gene is possibly TRBD1 (5 bases). Trimming took off 5 bases at V and 5 bases at J, with 13 bases between the two ends. The CDR3 spans 13 residues. Germline V CDR1 and CDR2: SGHDT, YYEEEE. The CDR3 protein is CASSSPGRETQYF. The CDR3 DNA is TGTGCCAGCAGTTCTCCAGGGCGGGAGACCCAGTACTTC. Supplemented by reference TRBV5-6 and TRBJ2-5, the full variable domain reads DAGVTQSPTHLIKTRGQQVTLRCSPKSGHDTVSWYQQALGQGPQFIFQYYEEEERQRGNFPDRFSGHQFPNYSSELNVNALLLGDSALYLCASSSPGRETQYFGPGTRLLVL.

The V gene is TRBV15, the J gene TRBJ2-7, with D uncertain. The CDR3 sequence is 14 residues long. V lost 0 bases and J 4 bases, leaving 10 bases between the germline ends. CDR1 LNHNV and CDR2 YYDKDF come from the germline V gene (reference sequence). The CDR3 sequence: CATSRELGLYEQYF. The CDR3, as DNA: TGTGCCACCAGCAGAGAACTGGGGTTATACGAGCAGTACTTC.

This rearrangement joins TRBV5-5 to TRBJ1-2, with a tentative D call TRBD1 (6 bases). In germline, CDR1 is SGHKS, CDR2 YYEKEE (reference sequence). V was pared by 4 bases and J by 7 bases, with 20 bases between. The CDR3 has 15 residues. CDR3 DNA: TGTGCCAGCAGCGTAGGGGGGGCGGCCCTCGGTGGCTACACCTTC. Translation: CASSVGGAALGGYTF. Looking up the rest from reference TRBV5-5 and TRBJ1-2 gives the full variable domain: DAGVTQSPTHLIKTRGQQVTLRCSPISGHKSVSWYQQVLGQGPQFIFQYYEKEERGRGNFPDRFSARQFPNYSSELNVNALLLGDSALYLCASSVGGAALGGYTFGSGTRLTVV.

This clone was picked up a small number of times. The V gene is TRBV9, the J gene TRBJ1-3; tentatively, D is TRBD1 (5 bases). V dropped 3 bases and J dropped 0 bases, with 13 bases sitting between them. The V gene's germline CDR1 is SGDLS and CDR2 YYNGEE. The CDR3 length is 16 residues. This CDR3 is CASSARDSDSGNTIYF. The DNA of the CDR3 is TGTGCCAGCAGCGCCCGGGACTCCGACTCTGGAAACACCATATATTTT.

This CDR3 reads CASSDLWREGSWQYF. Written as DNA, the CDR3 is TGTGCCAGCAGTGACCTTTGGAGGGAGGGGTCTTGGCAGTACTTC. The V gene is TRBV6-1, the J gene TRBJ2-7, with 7 bases fitting TRBD2. J was trimmed by 9 bases and V by 3 bases; bases with no gene match: 14. The CDR3 runs 15 residues. Germline CDR1 is MNHNS and CDR2 is SASEGT.

The chain employs TRBV5-1 and TRBJ1-1; 7 bases align to TRBD1. V was clipped by 6 bases and J by 5 bases; unmatched bases: 16. The CDR3 contains 16 residues. Germline assignment: CDR1 SGHRS and CDR2 YFSETQ. In nucleotides, the CDR3 is TGCGCCAGCACCCCCCCCAACTGGACAGGCGAAACTGAAGCTTTCTTT. Amino acid sequence: CASTPPNWTGETEAFF.

This clone was counted once. The V gene is TRBV11-3, the J gene TRBJ2-5, with TRBD2 matching over 8 bases. This CDR3 comprises 14 residues. Germline V gene lookup returns CDR1 SGHNT and CDR2 YENEEA. V lost 5 bases and J lost 0; bases outside the gene matches: 2. CDR3 DNA sequence: TGTGCCAGCAGCCGGGGGGGCCACCAAGAGACCCAGTACTTC. Its protein product is CASSRGGHQETQYF.

The gene calls are TRBV5-1 and TRBJ2-4; 7 bases fit TRBD2. J gave up 1 base and V 0 bases, and 4 bases lay outside the gene matches. Germline V CDR1 and CDR2: SGHRS, YFSETQ. The CDR3 has 16 amino acids. CDR3 residues: CASSLGPRGAKNIQYF. DNA for the CDR3: TGCGCCAGCAGCTTGGGCCCGCGGGGGGCCAAAAACATTCAGTACTTC.

A remark on this clone: Additional DNA sequences in this sample encode the identical CDR3. The genes are TRBV7-2 and TRBJ2-1; the D is unclear. Germline V gene sequence: CDR1 SGHTA, CDR2 FQGNSA. The length of the CDR3 is 15 residues. V was pared by 2 bases and J by 0 bases, with 8 bases between. The CDR3 is CASSLTRSSYNEQFF. The CDR3 DNA sequence: TGTGCCAGCAGCTTAACGAGAAGCTCCTACAATGAGCAGTTCTTC.

The chain employs TRBV2 and TRBJ2-1, with D maybe TRBD2 (5 bases). CDR3 size: 12 residues. Germline V gives CDR1 SNHLY, CDR2 FYNNEI. Trimming took 4 bases from V and 10 from J, leaving 11 bases between them. CDR3 DNA sequence: TGTGCCAGCAGTGTTTCGGGAACCGAGCAGTTCTTC. Its protein is CASSVSGTEQFF. The variable domain in full, completed from reference TRBV2 and TRBJ2-1, reads EPEVTQTPSHQVTQMGQEVILRCVPISNHLYFYWYRQILGQKVEFLVSFYNNEISEKSEIFDDQFSVERPDGSNFTLKIRSTKLEDSAMYFCASSVSGTEQFFGPGTRLTVL.

The chain links TRBV5-6 to TRBJ1-4; a weak D match, TRBD1 (5 bases). The V and J ends lost 0 bases and 3 bases respectively, with 15 bases between them. CDR1 and CDR2 (germline): SGHDT, YYEEEE. This CDR3 has 17 amino acids. CDR3 amino acids: CASSLAGAGQANEKLFF. CDR3 bases: TGTGCCAGCAGCTTGGCAGGAGCGGGGCAGGCTAATGAAAAACTGTTTTTT.